The next 5 T cell receptor beta chains were all read from a single sample in a study of cytomegalovirus exposure and HLA in healthy donors. Researchers ran the PCR with 60 Vbeta and 13 Jbeta primers. Profiling relied on immunoSEQ multiplex PCR, and the TCRdb table lists in-frame clones only, not all of them. Seen in this sample are 200,000 to 250,000 clones; the ten most common clones hold 0.9% to 1.4%. What was sequenced was PBMCs. Receptors were obtained from a girl aged 2 to 10 in good health and CMV-seropositive.

CDR3 sequence: CAWGSGSSYNEQFF. In DNA form, the CDR3 reads TGTGCCTGGGGGAGCGGGAGCAGCTACAATGAGCAGTTCTTC. This sequence joins TRBV30 and TRBJ2-1, with 8 bases that match TRBD2. Unmatched junction bases numbered 6, after V lost 5 bases and J lost 3 bases. The CDR3 length is 14 residues. Germline V gene sequence: CDR1 GTSNPN, CDR2 SVGIG (reference sequence).

The J gene is TRBJ2-1, the V gene TRBV28; 10 positions match TRBD2. Germline V gene sequence: CDR1 MDHEN, CDR2 SYDVKM. The CDR3 sequence is 16 residues long. Trimming took 2 bases from V and 2 from J; bases not matched to a gene: 3. The CDR3 DNA follows: TGTGCCAGCAGTTTACGGACTAGCGGAACCTACAATGAGCAGTTCTTC. This translates into CASSLRTSGTYNEQFF.

V and J are TRBV25-1 and TRBJ1-4; TRBD1 is a possible D gene (6 bases). The V and J ends lost 3 bases and 8 bases respectively, with 16 bases between them. Germline V gene lookup returns CDR1 MGHDK and CDR2 SYGVNS. CDR3 size: 15 residues. CDR3 sequence reads: CASSDPLGAGEKLFF. The CDR3 nucleotides are TGTGCCAGCAGTGATCCACTGGGGGCAGGCGAAAAACTGTTTTTT. Full variable domain (rest looked up from reference TRBV25-1 and TRBJ1-4): EADIYQTPRYLVIGTGKKITLECSQTMGHDKMYWYQQDPGMELHLIHYSYGVNSTEKGDLSSESTVSRIRTEHFPLTLESARPSHTSQYLCASSDPLGAGEKLFFGSGTQLSVL.

The chain links TRBV6-5 to TRBJ2-1; 11 nucleotides agree with TRBD2. V dropped 3 bases and J dropped 9; count of bases not matched to a gene: 7. This CDR3 has 15 residues. From germline, CDR1 is MNHEY and CDR2 SVGAGI. The CDR3 DNA reads as TGTGCCAGCAGTTATCGACCGGGGACTAGCGGTGAGCAGTTCTTC. It codes for CASSYRPGTSGEQFF.

This sequence joins TRBV6-1 and TRBJ1-2; the match to TRBD1 covers 8 bases. Germline V gives CDR1 MNHNS, CDR2 SASEGT. The CDR3 covers 15 residues. V trimming: 3 bases; J trimming: 8 bases; junction bases outside the gene matches: 11. The CDR3 DNA reads as TGTGCCAGCAGTGATCGGGGACAGGAATACGGGGGCTACACCTTC. The encoded protein is CASSDRGQEYGGYTF.